Included here is one TCR beta chain sequence, with context. This sample was taken from a study of technical replicates of blood from a few donors. Produced via immunoSEQ multiplex PCR; TCRdb's table is partial and in-frame only. The table has under 85,000 clones, 85% to 95% seen once; the top ten hold about 0.37%. V trimming: 5 bases; J trimming: 11 bases; junction bases outside the gene matches: 12. Germline CDR1 is GTSNPN and CDR2 is SVGIG (reference sequence). This CDR3 region has 13 residues. The chain carries TRBV30 and TRBJ2-4; 7 positions agree with TRBD2. Input material: T cells isolated from PBMCs. This TCR came from a human donor in good health. CDR3 in DNA: TGTGCCTGGCGGCCGACGGGGGAGGGTCTTCAGTACTTC. Amino acid sequence: CAWRPTGEGLQYF. The whole variable domain, filled in from reference TRBV30 and TRBJ2-4, reads SQTIHQWPATLVQPVGSPLSLECTVEGTSNPNLYWYRQAAGRGLQLLFYSVGIGQISSEVPQNLSASRPQDRQFILSSKKLLLSDSGFYLCAWRPTGEGLQYFGAGTRLSVL.